Shown below are 30 T cell receptor beta chains from a single sample sequenced in a study of blood T cells in healthy people across ages. The use of a sample-barcoded 5' primer and a J-beta primer mix characterized a second PCR of roughly 6 to 11 cycles. MiXCR, applied by TCRdb to the 5' RACE reads, yields one record per CDR3 protein. The sample holds around 800,000 distinct CDR3 sequences; 40% to 50% are singletons and the top ten take about 21%. Sequencing was carried out using blood. The receptors derive from a man between 60 and 75 years old in good health.

J is TRBJ2-1 and V is TRBV20-1; 8 bases match TRBD2. In germline, CDR1 is DFQATT, CDR2 SNEGSKA (reference sequence). The CDR3 length is 16 residues. The J segment lost 9 bases and the V segment lost 5 bases, leaving 18 bases of the junction unmatched. CDR3 region: CSAPLFFDGGASEQFF. DNA for the CDR3: TGCAGTGCTCCCTTGTTCTTTGACGGGGGGGCCTCTGAGCAGTTCTTC.

The chain has TRBV2 and TRBJ2-3; tentatively, D is TRBD2 (5 bases). CDR3 length: 14 residues. The V and J ends lost 7 bases and 0 bases respectively, with 11 bases between them. From germline, CDR1 is SNHLY and CDR2 FYNNEI. The CDR3 reads CASNPGTSTDTQYF. The DNA of the CDR3 is TGTGCCAGCAACCCGGGAACTAGCACAGATACGCAGTATTTT.

This clonotype has only a few counts. CDR3 protein: CSALRGLGSPLHF. CDR3 nucleotides: TGCAGTGCTCTCCGGGGCCTGGGGTCACCCCTCCACTTT. This chain uses TRBV20-1 with TRBJ1-6, with D possibly matching TRBD1 (5 bases). V lost 5 bases and J lost 10, with 15 bases in between. CDR3 size: 13 residues. Germline CDR1 and CDR2: DFQATT and SNEGSKA (reference sequence).

The chain uses TRBV5-1 and TRBJ2-1, with D perhaps matching TRBD1 or TRBD2 (6 bases each). Germline assignment: CDR1 SGHRS and CDR2 YFSETQ. This CDR3 is built from 19 residues. The V gene lost 1 base and the J gene lost 7 bases, with 27 bases spanning the gap. The chain's CDR3 is CASSLLGGRLGVDRNEQFF. DNA of the CDR3: TGCGCCAGCAGCTTGCTGGGGGGCAGGTTGGGGGTTGATCGAAATGAGCAGTTCTTC.

In DNA form, the CDR3 reads TGCGCCAGCAGCCAAGATTTGAGCCCTTTAAATCCTAACTATGGCTACACCTTC. Translating gives CASSQDLSPLNPNYGYTF. The chain couples TRBV4-3 to TRBJ1-2; D unclear. The CDR3 is 18 residues long. The germline V gene encodes CDR1 LGHNA and CDR2 YSLEER. Trimming took 0 bases from V and 0 from J, leaving 17 bases between them.

The chain combines TRBV25-1 with TRBJ2-1; perhaps D is TRBD1 or TRBD2 (5 bases each). The CDR3 totals 15 residues. V was cut by 1 base and J by 9 bases, with 16 bases left in between. The germline V gene has CDR1 MGHDK and CDR2 SYGVNS. The CDR3 nucleotides are TGTGCCAGCAGTGAATCTGGGGGAACTCGGGGTGAGCAGTTCTTC. Its protein is CASSESGGTRGEQFF.

This clonotype was counted between two and nine times. V is TRBV6-1 and J is TRBJ2-7; 10 positions agree with TRBD2. Trimming cost V 3 bases and J 5 bases; bases outside gene matches: 10. Germline lookup yields CDR1 MNHNS and CDR2 SASEGT. The CDR3 has 16 residues. In nucleotides, the CDR3 is TGTGCCAGCAGTGACAGGGTAGCGGGGGGTTTCAACGAGCAGTACTTC. Its protein is CASSDRVAGGFNEQYF.

This sequence joins TRBV7-9 and TRBJ2-7; D is perhaps TRBD1 (6 bases). V gave up 5 bases and J gave up 7 bases, with 15 bases separating them. The CDR3 runs to 13 residues. The germline CDR1 and CDR2 sequences are SEHNR and FQNEAQ (reference sequence). As DNA, the CDR3 is TGTGCCAGCAGCCTCCGACAGGACGGGGAGCAGTACTTC. Protein product: CASSLRQDGEQYF.

On this clonotype: A much bigger clone sits one base away, suggesting this may be a read error. The rearrangement links TRBV5-6 to TRBJ2-1; possible D gene TRBD2, 6 bases. The length of the CDR3 is 13 residues. Germline loops: CDR1 SGHDT, CDR2 YYEEEE. The CDR3 sequence: CASSAWGGNGQFF. CDR3 sequence (DNA): TGTGCCAGCAGCGCCTGGGGAGGTAATGGGCAGTTCTTC.

About this clonotype: One end of the junction is discordant with germline, which a read error may explain. This rearrangement joins TRBV28 to TRBJ1-5; D gene ambiguous. Germline CDR1 and CDR2: MDHEN and SYDVKM. CDR3 length equals 13 residues. For the CDR3, the DNA is TGTGCCAGCAGACCCAGCGCAAATCAGCCTCAGCATTTT. Translating it yields CASRPSANQPQHF. Drawing the rest from reference TRBV28 and TRBJ1-5, the complete variable domain is DVKVTQSSRYLVKRTGEKVFLECVQDMDHENMFWYRQDPGLGLRLIYFSYDVKMKEKGDIPEGYSVSREKKERFSLILESASTNQTSMYLCASRPSANQPQHFGDGTRLSIL.

This chain links TRBV9 with TRBJ2-5; D might be TRBD1 or TRBD2, each matching 7 bases. The assigned J gene may be wrong: the sequence end matches TRBJ2-7 better. The germline CDR1 and CDR2 sequences are SGDLS and YYNGEE. The CDR3 totals 16 residues. For the CDR3, the DNA is TGTGCCAGCAGCGTAGCCCCTACAGGGGAGGGATACGAGCAGTACTTC. Protein: CASSVAPTGEGYEQYF.

V and J are TRBV7-2 and TRBJ2-5; D is unresolved. With 5 bases removed from V and 11 bases from J, the gap between germline ends came to 12 bases. This CDR3 region has 11 residues. Germline V gives CDR1 SGHTA, CDR2 FQGNSA. The CDR3 DNA reads as TGTGCCAGCAGCAAATTTGGTGAGCAGTACTTC. It yields the protein CASSKFGEQYF.

The chain couples TRBV7-2 to TRBJ1-4; D may be TRBD1 (5 bases). V lost 4 bases and J lost 7, with 16 bases in between. CDR3 size: 15 residues. Per the germline V gene, CDR1 is SGHTA and CDR2 is FQGNSA. For the CDR3, the DNA is TGTGCCAGCAGCTCTGGGGCGGGTGGGAGTGAAAAACTGTTTTTT. Translated: CASSSGAGGSEKLFF.

The table lists this clonotype with many counts. V is TRBV27 and J is TRBJ1-2; no definite D call. V dropped 8 bases and J dropped 4 bases, with 29 bases sitting between them. The length of the CDR3 is 18 residues. Germline assignment: CDR1 MNHEY and CDR2 SMNVEV (reference sequence). CDR3 DNA sequence: TGTGCCAGCGGAAAAGCAGCCGCCGGGCAAGCGTCTGGCTATGGCTACACCTTC. This translates into CASGKAAAGQASGYGYTF.

A few counts support this clonotype. The V call is TRBV15, the J call TRBJ2-3; D assignment may be TRBD1 or TRBD2 (5 bases each). The CDR3 is 15 amino acids. Germline V lookup: CDR1 LNHNV, CDR2 YYDKDF (reference sequence). The V and J ends lost 8 bases and 2 bases respectively, with 17 bases between them. CDR3 residues: CATGAGSAHTDTQYF. The CDR3 DNA reads TGTGCCACCGGGGCTGGTAGCGCACACACAGATACGCAGTATTTT.

As to this clonotype: A read error may be the cause here, since a much bigger clone is one base away. V is TRBV20-1 and J is TRBJ1-1; D is unclear. The CDR3 spans 14 residues. V was pared by 6 bases and J by 1 base, with 15 bases between. Looked up from germline, CDR1 is DFQATT and CDR2 is SNEGSKA (reference sequence). This CDR3 is CSAKAWNGNTEAFF. The CDR3, as DNA: TGCAGTGCCAAGGCGTGGAACGGGAACACTGAAGCTTTCTTT.

CDR3 DNA sequence: TGCAGCTCCCAGCCGGGGGGCCGCTACAATGAGCAGTACTTC. Protein sequence: CSSQPGGRYNEQYF. The chain employs TRBV29-1 and TRBJ2-1, with D possibly matching TRBD2 (7 bases). The end of the DNA fits TRBJ2-7 better, so the J call may be wrong. The CDR3 runs 14 residues. Germline V gene sequence: CDR1 SQVTM, CDR2 ANQGSEA.

The rearrangement joins TRBV7-8 to TRBJ1-3, with a possible D match to TRBD1 (6 bases). CDR3 length: 16 amino acids. Germline values: CDR1 SGHVS, CDR2 FQNEAQ. With 5 bases removed from V and 2 bases from J, the gap between germline ends came to 16 bases. The CDR3 DNA sequence: TGTGCCAGCAGCCCACCAGCCGGGACAACTGGAAACACCATATATTTT. This translates into CASSPPAGTTGNTIYF. Looking up the rest from reference TRBV7-8 and TRBJ1-3 gives the full variable domain: GAGVSQSPRYKVAKRGQDVALRCDPISGHVSLFWYQQALGQGPEFLTYFQNEAQLDKSGLPSDRFFAERPEGSVSTLKIQRTQQEDSAVYLCASSPPAGTTGNTIYFGEGSWLTVV.

This clonotype was seen a handful of times. The J gene is TRBJ2-7, the V gene TRBV6-5; D is tentatively TRBD1 or TRBD2 (6 bases each). Germline loops: CDR1 MNHEY, CDR2 SVGAGI. The V end was cut by 2 bases, the J end by 0 bases, with 11 bases between. The CDR3 consists of 15 residues. The CDR3 loop is CASSYGGTNSYEQYF. DNA of the CDR3: TGTGCCAGCAGTTACGGCGGGACAAACTCCTACGAGCAGTACTTC.

This clonotype was observed at least ten times. V usage is TRBV20-1 and J usage is TRBJ2-1; D might be TRBD1 (5 bases). Per germline, CDR1 DFQATT and CDR2 SNEGSKA (reference sequence). The CDR3 is 15 amino acids. V lost 0 bases, J lost 9 bases, and 18 bases lay in between. The CDR3 protein is CSARDPSRSQGEQFF. The CDR3 DNA reads as TGCAGTGCTAGAGATCCCTCGCGCTCGCAGGGTGAGCAGTTCTTC.

This chain joins TRBV4-1 and TRBJ2-3; 10 nucleotides align to TRBD1. Germline V lookup: CDR1 MGHRA, CDR2 YSYEKL. The J segment lost 3 bases and the V segment lost 3 bases, leaving 6 bases of the junction unmatched. CDR3 length: 16 amino acids. The CDR3 sequence is CASSQDGGQGTDTQYF. CDR3 DNA: TGCGCCAGCAGCCAGGATGGGGGACAGGGGACAGATACGCAGTATTTT.

The chain couples TRBV20-1 to TRBJ1-3, with unresolved D. CDR3 length: 14 residues. CDR1 and CDR2 (germline): DFQATT, SNEGSKA (reference sequence). V lost 2 bases and J lost 1, with 9 bases in between. The CDR3 DNA reads as TGCAGTGCTAGACCTTGGGAATCTGGAAACACCATATATTTT. Translated: CSARPWESGNTIYF.

In its sample, this clonotype was seen once. The J gene is TRBJ2-3, the V gene TRBV7-9; TRBD2 agrees at 11 bases. The CDR3 sequence is 15 residues long. Per the germline V gene, CDR1 is SEHNR and CDR2 is FQNEAQ (reference sequence). The J segment lost 5 bases and the V segment lost 5 bases, leaving 6 bases of the junction unmatched. CDR3 DNA sequence: TGTGCCAGCAGCACGACTAGCGGGGCCGGAGATACGCAGTATTTT. It encodes CASSTTSGAGDTQYF.

This rearrangement joins TRBV12-3 or TRBV12-4 to TRBJ2-3, with 14 positions matching TRBD2. The CDR3 spans 16 residues. Trimming removed 5 bases from V and 2 bases from J; junction bases left unmatched: 3. CDR3: CASSRTSGGFTDTQYF. As DNA, the CDR3 is TGTGCCAGCAGTCGGACTAGCGGGGGGTTCACAGATACGCAGTATTTT.

This clonotype turned up a few times. The V and J genes are TRBV12-3 or TRBV12-4 and TRBJ2-5, with D possibly being TRBD2 (6 bases). Trimming removed 5 bases at V and 5 bases at J, with 18 bases between. CDR3 length equals 15 residues. The CDR3 bases are TGTGCCAGCAGTCGAACGGGGACTTTAGGGGAGACCCAGTACTTC. Translated: CASSRTGTLGETQYF.

This chain uses TRBV2 with TRBJ1-6; tentatively, D is TRBD1 (6 bases). Trimming pared 4 bases from V and 7 bases from J, leaving 14 bases between. The CDR3 is 15 residues long. The germline V gene has CDR1 SNHLY and CDR2 FYNNEI. CDR3 in amino acids: CASSVEGTTNSPLHF. DNA of the CDR3: TGTGCCAGCAGTGTGGAGGGGACAACAAATTCACCCCTCCACTTT.

This clonotype was detected a few times. The chain is built from TRBV14 and TRBJ1-6, with D tentatively TRBD1 (5 bases). Germline-derived CDR1 and CDR2 are SGHDN and FVKESK. The CDR3 contains 14 residues. Between the trimmed V and J ends, which lost 2 bases and 4 bases, there was a span of 6 bases. CDR3: CASSQRGYNSPLHF. The CDR3 nucleotides read TGTGCCAGCAGCCAAAGGGGTTATAATTCACCCCTCCACTTT.

This clonotype came up once. The chain has TRBV11-2 and TRBJ2-2; TRBD2 matches 12 bases. V lost 4 bases to trimming and J lost 3 bases; unmatched junction nucleotides: 6. Per the germline V gene, CDR1 is SGHAT and CDR2 is FQNNGV. CDR3 size: 17 residues. The CDR3 region is CASSSSGLAGYTGELFF. Written as DNA, the CDR3 is TGTGCCAGCAGCTCCTCCGGACTAGCGGGGTACACCGGGGAGCTGTTTTTT.

Ten or more counts support this clonotype. The chain joins TRBV5-1 to TRBJ2-7; 7 bases are shared with TRBD1. The germline gives CDR1 SGHRS, CDR2 YFSETQ. Germline trimming cut 1 base from V and 2 bases from J; bases unmatched to any gene: 3. The CDR3 sequence is 14 residues long. The CDR3 spells CASSLRQGPYEQYF. In nucleotides, the CDR3 is TGCGCCAGCAGCTTGAGACAGGGACCCTACGAGCAGTACTTC.

This clonotype was counted once. A read error may be the cause here, since a much bigger clone is one base away. The chain employs TRBV7-9 and TRBJ2-7, with 9 bases matching TRBD1. Germline V lookup: CDR1 SEHNR, CDR2 FQNEAQ (reference sequence). V was clipped by 8 bases and J by 2 bases; unmatched bases: 10. This CDR3 region has 15 residues. The CDR3 reads CASGSPGQGTYEQYF. The CDR3 DNA reads TGTGCCAGCGGCTCGCCGGGACAGGGTACCTACGAGCAGTACTTC.